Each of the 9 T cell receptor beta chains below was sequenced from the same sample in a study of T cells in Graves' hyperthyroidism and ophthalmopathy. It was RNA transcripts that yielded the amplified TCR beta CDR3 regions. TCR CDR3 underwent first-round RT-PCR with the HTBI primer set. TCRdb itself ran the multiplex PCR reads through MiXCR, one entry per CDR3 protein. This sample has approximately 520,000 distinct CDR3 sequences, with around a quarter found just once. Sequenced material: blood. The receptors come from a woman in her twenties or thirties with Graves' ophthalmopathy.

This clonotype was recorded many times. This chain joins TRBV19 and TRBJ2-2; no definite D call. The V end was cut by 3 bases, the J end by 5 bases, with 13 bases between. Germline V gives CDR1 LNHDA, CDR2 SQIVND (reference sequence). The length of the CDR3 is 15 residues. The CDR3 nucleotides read TGTGCCAGTAGTATGGGGTACCGGTGGACCGGGGAGCTGTTTTTT. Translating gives CASSMGYRWTGELFF.

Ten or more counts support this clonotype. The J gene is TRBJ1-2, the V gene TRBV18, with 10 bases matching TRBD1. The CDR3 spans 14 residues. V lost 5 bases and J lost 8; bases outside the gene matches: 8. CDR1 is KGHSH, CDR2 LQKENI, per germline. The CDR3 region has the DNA TGTGCCAGCTCATTAACCGGGACAGGGGAAGGCTACACCTTC. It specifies CASSLTGTGEGYTF.

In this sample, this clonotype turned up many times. In nucleotides, the CDR3 is TGTGCCTGGAGTGTACTTTTGTGGGAGGTCACTGAAGCTTTCTTT. This sequence encodes CAWSVLLWEVTEAFF. V gene TRBV30 combines with J gene TRBJ1-1, with no clear D. There are 15 residues in the CDR3. Germline V gene lookup returns CDR1 GTSNPN and CDR2 SVGIG (reference sequence). Trimming took off 0 bases at V and 4 bases at J, with 15 bases between the two ends.

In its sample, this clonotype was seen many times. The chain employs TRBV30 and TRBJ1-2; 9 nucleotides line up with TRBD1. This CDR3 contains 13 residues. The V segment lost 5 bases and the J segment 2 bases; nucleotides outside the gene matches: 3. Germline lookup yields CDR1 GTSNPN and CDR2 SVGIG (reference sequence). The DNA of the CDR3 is TGTGCCTGGGCACAGGGGGCGAACTATGGCTACACCTTC. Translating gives CAWAQGANYGYTF.

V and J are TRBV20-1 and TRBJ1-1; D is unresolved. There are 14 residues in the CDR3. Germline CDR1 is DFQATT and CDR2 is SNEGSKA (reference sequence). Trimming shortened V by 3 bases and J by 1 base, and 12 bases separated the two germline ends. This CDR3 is CSASPRARNTEAFF. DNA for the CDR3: TGCAGTGCTAGCCCCCGGGCCAGGAACACTGAAGCTTTCTTT.

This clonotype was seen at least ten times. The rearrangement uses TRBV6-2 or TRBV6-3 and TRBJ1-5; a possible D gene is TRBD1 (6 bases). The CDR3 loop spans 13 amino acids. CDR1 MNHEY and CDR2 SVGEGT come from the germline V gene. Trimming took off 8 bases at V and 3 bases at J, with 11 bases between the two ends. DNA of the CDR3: TGTGCCAGCCTTGGACAGCACAATCAGCCCCAGCATTTT. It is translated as CASLGQHNQPQHF.

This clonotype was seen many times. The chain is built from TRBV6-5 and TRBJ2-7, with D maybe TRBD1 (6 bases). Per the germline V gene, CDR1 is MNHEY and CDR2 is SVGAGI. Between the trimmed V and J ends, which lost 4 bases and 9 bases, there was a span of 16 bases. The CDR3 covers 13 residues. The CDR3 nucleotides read TGTGCCAGCAGTTCCGCCGGGACACCGTTGCAGTACTTC. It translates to CASSSAGTPLQYF.

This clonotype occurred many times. CDR3 residues: CASSGRTSGGAIAGELFF. Written as DNA, the CDR3 is TGTGCCAGCAGTGGCCGGACTAGCGGGGGGGCCATTGCCGGGGAGCTGTTTTTT. The chain links TRBV6-1 to TRBJ2-2; 15 bases map to TRBD2. Trimming removed 4 bases from V and 6 bases from J; junction bases left unmatched: 9. The CDR3 is 18 amino acids. CDR1 is MNHNS and CDR2 is SASEGT in the germline V gene.

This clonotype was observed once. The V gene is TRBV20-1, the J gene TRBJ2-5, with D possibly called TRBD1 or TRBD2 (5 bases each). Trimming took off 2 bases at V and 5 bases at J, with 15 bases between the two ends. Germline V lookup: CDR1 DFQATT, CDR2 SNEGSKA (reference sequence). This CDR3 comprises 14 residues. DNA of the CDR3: TGCAGTGCTAGACCCGGGACCCAGTGGGAGACCCAGTACTTC. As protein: CSARPGTQWETQYF.